The following is a T cell receptor beta chain sequence with its context. Its antigen is undetermined. This entry is derived from a study of T cell responses to AZD1222 COVID-19 vaccine. Study-wide points: Dominant at 160-218 and 743-854, vaccine-associated CD4 TCRs also spanned spike.

TCRdb keeps only in-frame clones here, not all; method: immunoSEQ multiplex PCR. Among tens of thousands of clones listed, 75% to 90% were seen once. Germline-derived CDR1 and CDR2 are LGHDT and YNNKEL (reference sequence). The length of the CDR3 is 17 residues. Trimming cost V 4 bases and J 0 bases, with 18 bases left between them. The TCR comes from an adult in good health. The sequenced sample was peripheral blood, obtained on day 0 of AZD1222 vaccination. V and J are TRBV3-1 (or the pseudogene TRBV3-2) and TRBJ1-1, with D possibly TRBD1 on 6 matching bases. The CDR3 DNA reads TGTGCCAGCAGCCTCGGAAAGGCAGGGGTTGTGAACACTGAAGCTTTCTTT. It specifies CASSLGKAGVVNTEAFF.